These 15 T cell receptor beta chains came from one sample sequenced in a study of blood T cell repertoires in COVID-19. Here immunoSEQ multiplex PCR was the method, and the copy in TCRdb shows in-frame clones only, minus some. The sample lists hundreds of thousands of clones, approximately 78% occurring once. Material for sequencing was peripheral blood. Every receptor here comes from a woman of 80 years or more with acute or convalescent COVID-19.

The chain combines TRBV19 with TRBJ1-1; TRBD1 matches 9 bases. The CDR3 contains 15 residues. The V gene's germline CDR1 is LNHDA and CDR2 SQIVND (reference sequence). The ends lost 0 bases at V and 6 bases at J; junction bases unmatched: 5. CDR3 coding DNA: TGTGCCAGTAGTATAGATGGGACAGGGCGGCCTGAAGCTTTCTTT. Translation gives CASSIDGTGRPEAFF.

This clone has only one observation. The chain combines TRBV4-2 with TRBJ1-4; a possible D gene is TRBD1 (5 bases). The germline gives CDR1 LGHNA, CDR2 YNFKEQ. Deletions cut 1 base from V and 5 bases from J, with 14 bases between. The CDR3 covers 16 residues. CDR3 residues: CASSQALRDGNEKLFF. DNA of the CDR3: TGTGCCAGCAGCCAAGCCTTGCGGGACGGAAATGAAAAACTGTTTTTT.

V and J are TRBV27 and TRBJ1-1; the match to TRBD1 covers 7 bases. The CDR3 runs 15 residues. Germline CDR1 is MNHEY and CDR2 is SMNVEV (reference sequence). Trimming took 5 bases from V and 2 from J; bases not matched to a gene: 8. Here the CDR3 reads CASSPHTGVNTEAFF. In DNA, the CDR3 is TGTGCCAGCAGTCCCCACACAGGGGTTAACACTGAAGCTTTCTTT.

The J gene is TRBJ2-1, the V gene TRBV28; 8 positions match TRBD2. The CDR3 has 15 residues. The V gene end was trimmed by 3 bases and the J gene end by 8 bases; junction bases not matched to a gene: 9. Germline loops: CDR1 MDHEN, CDR2 SYDVKM. CDR3 bases: TGTGCCAGCAGTTTTTCGTGGACTAGCCCCCATGAGCAGTTCTTC. It is translated as CASSFSWTSPHEQFF.

The rearrangement links TRBV29-1 to TRBJ2-7; D is perhaps TRBD1 (6 bases). V lost 5 bases and J 4 bases, leaving 12 bases between the germline ends. Germline assignment: CDR1 SQVTM and CDR2 ANQGSEA. This CDR3 has 12 residues. CDR3 in amino acids: CSVSQGSYEQYF. The CDR3 nucleotides are TGCAGCGTTTCCCAGGGGTCGTACGAGCAGTACTTC.

The chain combines TRBV4-1 with TRBJ2-7; 10 bases line up with TRBD2. The CDR3 is 15 amino acids. Germline V CDR1 and CDR2: MGHRA, YSYEKL. V lost 1 base to trimming and J lost 5 bases; unmatched junction nucleotides: 5. The CDR3 sequence is CASSQVPAGGHEQYF. Here the CDR3 DNA reads TGCGCCAGCAGCCAAGTACCAGCGGGGGGGCACGAGCAGTACTTC.

This rearrangement joins TRBV3-1 (or the pseudogene TRBV3-2) to TRBJ2-3; possible D gene TRBD2, 6 bases. Germline V gene data show CDR1 as LGHDT and CDR2 as YNNKEL (reference sequence). The CDR3 contains 16 residues. The V end was cut by 0 bases, the J end by 4 bases, with 14 bases between. The CDR3 bases are TGTGCCAGCAGCCAAGATCTTGGGGTAGCGGCAGATACGCAGTATTTT. As protein: CASSQDLGVAADTQYF.

The CDR3 region has the DNA TGTGCCAGCAGCTTTCGACAGGGCACTAATGAAAAACTGTTTTTT. Translation gives CASSFRQGTNEKLFF. The chain carries TRBV5-6 and TRBJ1-4; 7 bases are shared with TRBD1. V lost 2 bases and J lost 2; bases outside the gene matches: 3. Germline-derived CDR1 and CDR2 are SGHDT and YYEEEE. This CDR3 spans 15 amino acids.

This sequence joins TRBV6-4 and TRBJ1-6; D may be TRBD1 (6 bases). The V end was cut by 6 bases, the J end by 5 bases, with 11 bases between. The CDR3 length is 14 residues. CDR1 and CDR2 (germline): MRHNA, SNTAGT. The chain's CDR3 is CASSLDRNNSPLHF. In DNA form, the CDR3 reads TGTGCCAGCAGCCTGGACAGAAATAATTCACCCCTCCACTTT.

V gene TRBV7-3 combines with J gene TRBJ1-3, with 7 bases fitting TRBD1. The CDR3 sequence is 15 residues long. The ends lost 2 bases at V and 1 base at J; junction bases unmatched: 2. CDR1 is SGHTA and CDR2 is FQGTGA in the germline V gene. For the CDR3, the DNA is TGTGCCAGCAGCTTAGAGGGACAGTCTGGAAACACCATATATTTT. It codes for CASSLEGQSGNTIYF.

This chain joins TRBV25-1 and TRBJ1-6; tentative D call: TRBD1 (5 bases). This CDR3 region has 16 residues. Germline CDR1 is MGHDK and CDR2 is SYGVNS. V lost 1 base and J lost 6, with 13 bases in between. CDR3: CASSESGGAGNSPLHF. CDR3 sequence (DNA): TGTGCCAGCAGTGAATCCGGCGGGGCGGGTAATTCACCCCTCCACTTT. The complete variable domain, with remaining parts taken from reference TRBV25-1 and TRBJ1-6, reads EADIYQTPRYLVIGTGKKITLECSQTMGHDKMYWYQQDPGMELHLIHYSYGVNSTEKGDLSSESTVSRIRTEHFPLTLESARPSHTSQYLCASSESGGAGNSPLHFGNGTRLTVT.

The chain couples TRBV6-2 or TRBV6-3 to TRBJ2-7, with D hard to call. The CDR3 extends over 13 amino acids. Between the trimmed V and J ends, which lost 5 bases and 0 bases, there was a span of 8 bases. Germline CDR1 MNHEY, CDR2 SVGEGT. The CDR3 loop reads CASSPSGSYEQYF. The CDR3 nucleotides read TGTGCCAGCAGTCCGAGTGGCTCCTACGAGCAGTACTTC.

J is TRBJ2-2 and V is TRBV4-1; D might be TRBD2 (5 bases). Germline V lookup: CDR1 MGHRA, CDR2 YSYEKL. V lost 0 bases, J lost 1 base, and 12 bases lay in between. This CDR3 is 17 amino acids long. The CDR3 nucleotides are TGCGCCAGCAGCCAAGATCCACAGCGGCTGAACACCGGGGAGCTGTTTTTT. It translates to CASSQDPQRLNTGELFF.

The V call is TRBV6-2 or TRBV6-3, the J call TRBJ1-1; TRBD1 agrees at 8 bases. Germline values: CDR1 MNHEY, CDR2 SVGEGT. This CDR3 contains 16 residues. V was clipped by 5 bases and J by 1 base; unmatched bases: 9. The CDR3, as DNA: TGTGCCAGCAGTCCAGGGGGCGGAGGTCGGAACACTGAAGCTTTCTTT. Protein: CASSPGGGGRNTEAFF.

V is TRBV12-3 or TRBV12-4 and J is TRBJ1-1; a weak D match, TRBD1 (5 bases). This CDR3 region has 12 residues. Trimming took 3 bases from V and 7 from J, leaving 9 bases between them. In nucleotides, the CDR3 is TGTGCCAGCAGTTTTGGGGCGGTTGAAGCTTTCTTT. Protein sequence: CASSFGAVEAFF.